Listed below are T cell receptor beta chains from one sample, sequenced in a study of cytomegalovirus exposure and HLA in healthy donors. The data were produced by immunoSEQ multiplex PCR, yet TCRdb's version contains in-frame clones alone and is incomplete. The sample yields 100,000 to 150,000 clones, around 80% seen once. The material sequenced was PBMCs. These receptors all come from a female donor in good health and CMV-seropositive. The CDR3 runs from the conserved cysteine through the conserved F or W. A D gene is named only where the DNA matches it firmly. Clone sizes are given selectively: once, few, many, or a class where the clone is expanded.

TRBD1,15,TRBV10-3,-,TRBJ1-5,CAIRAAGGINQPQHF,TGTGCCATCAGAGCAGCAGGGGGAATCAATCAGCCCCAGCATTTT
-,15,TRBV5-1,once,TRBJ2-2,CASSRQAPSTGELFF,TGCGCCAGCAGCCGACAGGCCCCGAGCACCGGGGAGCTGTTTTTT
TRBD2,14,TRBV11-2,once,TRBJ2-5,CASSLAGVRETQYF,TGTGCCAGCAGTCTAGCGGGGGTCCGAGAGACCCAGTACTTC
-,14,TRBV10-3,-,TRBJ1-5,CAISESRFGQPQHF,TGTGCCATCAGTGAGTCGCGGTTTGGTCAGCCCCAGCATTTT
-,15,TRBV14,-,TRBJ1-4,CASSDRRLSNEKLFF,TGTGCCAGCTCTGACAGGCGTTTATCTAATGAAAAACTGTTTTTT
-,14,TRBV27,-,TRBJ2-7,CASSFQGLTYEQYF,TGTGCCAGCAGTTTTCAGGGGTTAACCTACGAGCAGTACTTC
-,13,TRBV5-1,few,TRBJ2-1,CASSLRVYNEQFF,TGCGCCAGCAGCTTGAGAGTGTACAATGAGCAGTTCTTC
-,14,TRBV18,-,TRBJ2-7,CASSQGGFVYEQYF,TGTGCCAGCTCTCAAGGGGGATTCGTCTACGAGCAGTACTTC
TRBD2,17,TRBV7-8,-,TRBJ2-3,CASSLVSGGRYTDTQYF,TGTGCCAGCAGCTTAGTATCCGGCGGGAGGTACACAGATACGCAGTATTTT
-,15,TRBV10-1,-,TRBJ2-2,CASSIGHLPTGELFF,TGCGCCAGCAGTATCGGACATCTGCCCACCGGGGAGCTGTTTTTT
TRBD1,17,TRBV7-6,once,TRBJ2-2,CASSPNPRTGRTGELFF,TGTGCCAGCAGCCCCAATCCAAGGACAGGGCGAACAGGGGAGCTGTTTTTT
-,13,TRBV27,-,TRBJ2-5,CASSLEYQETQYF,TGTGCCAGCAGTTTAGAGTACCAAGAGACCCAGTACTTC
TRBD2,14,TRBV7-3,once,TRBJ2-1,CASSLGGVANEQFF,TGTGCCAGCAGCTTAGGGGGGGTGGCCAATGAGCAGTTCTTC
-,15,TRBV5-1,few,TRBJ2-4,CASSLGDKAQNIQYF,TGCGCCAGCAGCTTAGGGGACAAAGCCCAAAACATTCAGTACTTC
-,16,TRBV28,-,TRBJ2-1,CASSSPKRALYNEQFF,TGTGCCAGCAGTTCCCCCAAGAGGGCCCTCTACAATGAGCAGTTCTTC
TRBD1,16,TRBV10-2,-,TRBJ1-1,CASTPAGGSMNTEAFF,TGCGCCAGCACTCCGGCAGGGGGGAGCATGAACACTGAAGCTTTCTTT
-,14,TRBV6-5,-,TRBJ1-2,CASSYDGGGYGYTF,TGTGCCAGCAGTTACGATGGGGGGGGCTATGGCTACACCTTC
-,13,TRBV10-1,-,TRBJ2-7,CANPMTAPYEQYF,TGCGCCAACCCGATGACAGCTCCCTACGAGCAGTACTTC
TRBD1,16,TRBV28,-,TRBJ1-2,CASTDRVGLTDYGYTF,TGTGCCAGCACCGACAGGGTGGGATTGACTGACTATGGCTACACCTTC
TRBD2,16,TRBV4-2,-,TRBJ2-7,CASSQEGAGGRLEQYF,TGTGCCAGCAGCCAAGAAGGGGCGGGGGGTCGGCTGGAGCAGTACTTC
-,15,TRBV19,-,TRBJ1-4,CASSFPQGTNEKLFF,TGTGCCAGTAGTTTCCCCCAGGGGACTAATGAAAAACTGTTTTTT
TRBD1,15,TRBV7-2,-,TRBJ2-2,CASSQDRKSTGELFF,TGTGCCAGCAGCCAGGACAGGAAAAGCACCGGGGAGCTGTTTTTT
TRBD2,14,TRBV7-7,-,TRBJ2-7,CASSLAGAPYEQYF,TGTGCTAGCAGCTTAGCGGGGGCTCCCTACGAGCAGTACTTC
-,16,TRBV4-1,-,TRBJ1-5,CASSQDALRGNQPQHF,TGCGCCAGCAGCCAAGATGCCTTACGGGGCAATCAGCCCCAGCATTTT
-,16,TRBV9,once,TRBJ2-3,CASSVAYGGVGDTQYF,TGTGCCAGCAGCGTAGCTTATGGAGGGGTAGGGGATACGCAGTATTTT
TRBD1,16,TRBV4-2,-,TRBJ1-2,CASSQGGQGLNYGYTF,TGTGCCAGCAGCCAAGGGGGACAGGGCCTTAACTATGGCTACACCTTC
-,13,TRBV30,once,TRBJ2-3,CACSGLSRDTQYF,TGTGCCTGTTCCGGACTCTCAAGGGATACGCAGTATTTT
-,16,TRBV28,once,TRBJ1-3,CASSLVDGGSGNTIYF,TGTGCCAGCAGTTTGGTGGACGGAGGCTCTGGAAACACCATATATTTT
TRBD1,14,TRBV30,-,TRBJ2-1,CAWSVGTGKNEQFF,TGTGCCTGGAGTGTGGGGACAGGGAAAAATGAGCAGTTCTTC
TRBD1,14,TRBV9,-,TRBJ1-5,CASSVGDRDFPQHF,TGTGCCAGCAGCGTAGGGGACAGGGACTTTCCCCAGCATTTT
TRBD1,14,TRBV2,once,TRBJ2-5,CASKPGQLGETQYF,TGTGCCAGCAAACCGGGACAGCTAGGGGAGACCCAGTACTTC
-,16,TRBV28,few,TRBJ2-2,CASSLFAGVGTGELFF,TGTGCCAGCAGTTTATTTGCAGGGGTGGGCACCGGGGAGCTGTTTTTT
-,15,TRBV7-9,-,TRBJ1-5,CASSLGTGRHQPQHF,TGTGCCAGCAGCTTAGGAACAGGGCGGCATCAGCCCCAGCATTTT
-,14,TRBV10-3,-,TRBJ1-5,CAISDLALNQPQHF,TGTGCCATCAGTGATTTGGCATTGAATCAGCCCCAGCATTTT
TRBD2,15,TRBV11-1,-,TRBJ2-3,CASSLVAGGQDTQYF,TGTGCCAGCAGCTTAGTAGCGGGGGGGCAAGATACGCAGTATTTT
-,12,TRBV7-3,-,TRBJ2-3,CASSSEADTQYF,TGTGCCAGCAGCTCGGAAGCGGATACGCAGTATTTT
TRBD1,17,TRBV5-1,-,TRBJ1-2,CASSLGSATGGIYGYTF,TGCGCCAGCAGCTTGGGATCGGCGACAGGGGGTATCTATGGCTACACCTTC
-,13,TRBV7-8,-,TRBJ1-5,CASSLVRGQPQHF,TGTGCCAGCAGCTTAGTCCGAGGTCAGCCCCAGCATTTT
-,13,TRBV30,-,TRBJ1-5,CAWNRYSNQPQHF,TGTGCCTGGAATCGGTATAGCAATCAGCCCCAGCATTTT
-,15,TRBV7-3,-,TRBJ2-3,CASSLNSIRADTQYF,TGTGCCAGCAGCTTAAACTCTATCCGGGCAGATACGCAGTATTTT